The 22 T cell receptor beta chains below all came from one sample that was sequenced in a study of T cells in Graves' hyperthyroidism and ophthalmopathy. Amplification of TCR beta CDR3 regions was performed using RNA transcripts as template. The HTBI primer set was used in a first-round RT-PCR of the TCR CDR3. From the multiplex PCR reads, TCRdb called clonotypes with MiXCR, one entry per CDR3 protein. Of about 290,000 distinct CDR3 sequences listed, about an eighth are singletons. Sequencing was performed on blood. Receptors were obtained from a woman aged 25 to 45 with Graves' hyperthyroidism that later progressed to Graves' ophthalmopathy.

This clonotype turned up a few times. The CDR3 spells CASNKDRFSNQPQHF. CDR3 bases: TGTGCCAGCAATAAGGACAGATTTAGCAATCAGCCCCAGCATTTT. The genes are TRBV4-2 and TRBJ1-5, with D possibly matching TRBD1 (6 bases). The CDR3 is made up of 15 amino acids. Germline CDR1 is LGHNA and CDR2 is YNFKEQ. V lost 7 bases to trimming and J lost 0 bases, with 13 bases between them.

The chain joins TRBV4-3 to TRBJ1-2; D possibly corresponds to TRBD1 (6 bases). V was pared by 6 bases and J by 3 bases, with 8 bases between. Germline V gives CDR1 LGHNA, CDR2 YSLEER. The CDR3 covers 12 residues. Here the CDR3 reads CASREGDYGYTF. The CDR3, as DNA: TGCGCCAGCAGGGAGGGGGACTATGGCTACACCTTC.

This clonotype was counted many times. The chain has TRBV12-5 and TRBJ2-1; 10 positions agree with TRBD1. V was pared by 3 bases and J by 8 bases, with 16 bases of the junction left unmatched. Germline V gene lookup returns CDR1 LGHNT and CDR2 FRNRAP. This CDR3 comprises 18 residues. DNA for the CDR3: TGTGCTAGTGGTTTTTCCGCGGGTCTCCGGGACAGGGGACATGAGCAGTTCTTC. Amino acids: CASGFSAGLRDRGHEQFF.

This clonotype was recorded many times. The CDR3: CASNPSGDTEAFF. CDR3 nucleotides: TGTGCCAGCAATCCCTCGGGGGACACTGAAGCTTTCTTT. The chain employs TRBV28 and TRBJ1-1; TRBD1 is a possible D gene (5 bases). This CDR3 spans 13 amino acids. The ends were cut back, 7 bases at V and 3 bases at J, with 12 bases in the middle. In germline, CDR1 is MDHEN, CDR2 SYDVKM.

The J gene is TRBJ2-2, the V gene TRBV10-3; D may be TRBD2 (6 bases). Germline V lookup: CDR1 ENHRY, CDR2 SYGVKD. Trimming left V 10 bases short and J 4 bases short, with 16 bases between. The CDR3 runs 14 residues. The CDR3 region is CATDAGPITGELFF. DNA of the CDR3: TGTGCCACCGATGCGGGACCGATCACCGGGGAGCTGTTTTTT.

This clonotype occurred many times. V usage is TRBV7-9 and J usage is TRBJ2-5, with 7 bases that match TRBD1. The CDR3 contains 15 residues. Germline trimming cut 5 bases from V and 2 bases from J; bases unmatched to any gene: 8. The V gene's germline CDR1 is SEHNR and CDR2 FQNEAQ (reference sequence). This chain's CDR3 is CASSRIGGQQETQYF. CDR3 DNA: TGTGCCAGCAGCAGAATTGGGGGACAGCAAGAGACCCAGTACTTC. The full variable domain, rest sourced from reference TRBV7-9 and TRBJ2-5, is DTGVSQNPRHKITKRGQNVTFRCDPISEHNRLYWYRQTLGQGPEFLTYFQNEAQLEKSRLLSDRFSAERPKGSFSTLEIQRTEQGDSAMYLCASSRIGGQQETQYFGPGTRLLVL.

This clonotype has ten or more counts. The chain joins TRBV20-1 to TRBJ2-7; 7 nucleotides line up with TRBD2. CDR1 DFQATT and CDR2 SNEGSKA come from the germline V gene (reference sequence). The CDR3 has 14 residues. The junction had 10 bases not matched to a gene; V was cut back by 3 bases and J by 5 bases. CDR3 nucleotides: TGCAGTGCTAGTGGGGGGGGAATGGGCCACGAGCAGTACTTC. Translating it yields CSASGGGMGHEQYF.

This clonotype has ten or more counts. The chain links TRBV28 to TRBJ2-1, with D possibly being TRBD2 (5 bases). Trimming removed 3 bases at V and 4 bases at J, with 13 bases between. Per the germline V gene, CDR1 is MDHEN and CDR2 is SYDVKM. The CDR3 has 15 residues. In DNA form, the CDR3 reads TGTGCCAGCAGTTTCTATGAGCGGCGGTACAATGAGCAGTTCTTC. This encodes CASSFYERRYNEQFF.

V is TRBV7-2 and J is TRBJ1-5; D not resolved. V lost 1 base, J lost 7 bases, and 8 bases lay in between. The CDR3 runs to 13 residues. CDR1 is SGHTA and CDR2 is FQGNSA in the germline V gene. CDR3 nucleotide sequence: TGTGCCAGCAGCTTAGAGGCCCGGCAGCCCCAGCATTTT. This translates into CASSLEARQPQHF.

This clonotype appeared a single time. J is TRBJ1-2 and V is TRBV7-2, with D possibly TRBD1 on 6 matching bases. CDR3 length: 14 amino acids. Germline lookup yields CDR1 SGHTA and CDR2 FQGNSA. The V end lost 5 bases, the J end lost 4 bases, and 14 bases lay between the germline ends. CDR3 region: CASSQPGARYGYTF. The DNA of the CDR3 is TGTGCCAGCAGCCAGCCGGGGGCTCGCTATGGCTACACCTTC.

This clonotype was seen many times. The chain has TRBV29-1 and TRBJ2-1; D not resolved. From germline, CDR1 is SQVTM and CDR2 ANQGSEA. Trimming cost V 4 bases and J 5 bases, with 6 bases left between them. The CDR3 has 11 residues. CDR3 region: CSVGLNNEQFF. The CDR3, as DNA: TGCAGCGTTGGGCTGAACAATGAGCAGTTCTTC.

A word on this clonotype: This may be a read error: a much more frequent sequence differs by one nucleotide. The chain is built from TRBV5-1 and TRBJ1-3, with TRBD1 matching over 9 bases. Germline trimming cut 5 bases from V and 1 base from J; bases unmatched to any gene: 10. The CDR3 has 17 amino acids. Germline V gene data show CDR1 as SGHRS and CDR2 as YFSETQ. The CDR3 region is CASSQNPGQGSGNTIYF. Written as DNA, the CDR3 is TGCGCCAGCAGTCAGAACCCAGGACAGGGGTCTGGAAACACCATATATTTT.

This clonotype has at least ten counts. The chain couples TRBV7-2 to TRBJ2-1, with D tentatively TRBD2 (6 bases). Trimming stripped 8 bases from V and 8 bases from J, with 19 bases between. Germline-derived CDR1 and CDR2 are SGHTA and FQGNSA. There are 14 residues in the CDR3. The CDR3: CASGLRTIVHEQFF. CDR3 DNA: TGTGCCAGCGGGCTCAGGACTATCGTCCATGAGCAGTTCTTC. The full variable domain, in which reference TRBV7-2 and TRBJ2-1 provide the parts outside the CDR3, is GAGVSQSPSNKVTEKGKDVELRCDPISGHTALYWYRQSLGQGLEFLIYFQGNSAPDKSGLPSDRFSAERTGGSVSTLTIQRTQQEDSAVYLCASGLRTIVHEQFFGPGTRLTVL.

The V call is TRBV30, the J call TRBJ1-2, with unresolved D. The CDR3 spans 11 residues. V gave up 5 bases and J gave up 6 bases, with 10 bases separating them. Germline CDR1 GTSNPN, CDR2 SVGIG (reference sequence). This CDR3 is CAWGRSDGYTF. The CDR3 DNA sequence: TGTGCCTGGGGCAGGTCGGATGGCTACACCTTC.

This clonotype was counted many times. CDR3 residues: CASKARLTGLSGNTIYF. The CDR3 bases are TGTGCCAGCAAGGCCCGACTTACAGGGCTATCTGGAAACACCATATATTTT. V gene TRBV28 combines with J gene TRBJ1-3; D perhaps matches TRBD1 (6 bases). Germline values: CDR1 MDHEN, CDR2 SYDVKM. V lost 7 bases, J lost 1 base, and 20 bases lay in between. CDR3 length: 17 residues.

This clonotype was observed a handful of times. J is TRBJ1-2 and V is TRBV7-2; D gene ambiguous. Trimming pared 7 bases from V and 4 bases from J, leaving 16 bases between. CDR1 is SGHTA, CDR2 FQGNSA, per germline. CDR3 length: 14 amino acids. This CDR3 reads CASTLYGEAYGYTF. The CDR3 region has the DNA TGTGCCAGCACCCTATATGGGGAAGCCTATGGCTACACCTTC.

As concerns this clonotype: A read error may explain this, as a much larger clone is one base away. This chain joins TRBV7-2 and TRBJ2-1; tentatively, D is TRBD2 (5 bases). The CDR3 is 15 amino acids. V dropped 5 bases and J dropped 2 bases, with 13 bases sitting between them. Germline CDR1 SGHTA, CDR2 FQGNSA. This CDR3 reads CASSPSEGTYNEQFF. The CDR3 nucleotides read TGTGCCAGCAGCCCTTCTGAGGGAACCTACAATGAGCAGTTCTTC.

There are a few counts of this clonotype. The chain is built from TRBV9 and TRBJ2-3; no clear D. The V gene's germline CDR1 is SGDLS and CDR2 YYNGEE. CDR3 length equals 13 residues. The germline V and J ends were trimmed by 3 bases and 1 base, with 6 bases remaining between them. CDR3: CASSESGTDTQYF. CDR3 sequence (DNA): TGTGCCAGCAGCGAGTCGGGCACAGATACGCAGTATTTT.

This clonotype was seen once. A much larger clone sits a single nucleotide away, making a read error possible. The chain is built from TRBV15 and TRBJ2-1; 8 bases line up with TRBD2. There are 15 residues in the CDR3. CDR1 and CDR2 from the germline V gene are LNHNV and YYDKDF (reference sequence). In DNA, the CDR3 is TGTGCCACCAGCGATGAGCGGGGGCCCCACAATGAGCAGCTCTTC. It codes for CATSDERGPHNEQLF.

This clonotype was detected many times. The V gene is TRBV6-2 or TRBV6-3, the J gene TRBJ2-2; 10 bases align to TRBD2. V was clipped by 9 bases and J by 4 bases; unmatched bases: 8. Looked up from germline, CDR1 is MNHEY and CDR2 is SVGEGT. The CDR3 loop spans 15 amino acids. The CDR3 sequence: CASYSGRTGTGELFF. The CDR3 nucleotides read TGTGCCAGTTATAGCGGGAGGACCGGCACCGGGGAGCTGTTTTTT.

This clonotype was picked up many times. The chain links TRBV20-1 to TRBJ2-3, with a weak D call TRBD1 (6 bases). The V gene's germline CDR1 is DFQATT and CDR2 SNEGSKA (reference sequence). CDR3 length equals 15 residues. The V and J ends lost 0 bases and 0 bases respectively, with 10 bases between them. Written as DNA, the CDR3 is TGCAGTGCTAGAGAGGGACACCAGAGCACAGATACGCAGTATTTT. Translation gives CSAREGHQSTDTQYF.

There are a few counts of this clonotype. The chain joins TRBV4-1 to TRBJ2-7; 8 nucleotides agree with TRBD2. Trimming removed 2 bases from V and 4 bases from J; junction bases left unmatched: 7. The germline V gene has CDR1 MGHRA and CDR2 YSYEKL. The CDR3 runs 15 residues. The CDR3 DNA reads as TGCGCCAGCAGCCAAAGAGGAACTAGCGGTTACGAGCAGTACTTC. Protein: CASSQRGTSGYEQYF.